A single sample gave rise to the 11 T cell receptor beta chains below, sequenced in a study of T cells in localized non-small cell lung cancer. Profiled with immunoSEQ multiplex PCR; TCRdb holds only in-frame clones, not every one. The sample holds 20,000 to 25,000 clones, around 86% seen once. The starting material was PBMCs, obtained before any cancer treatment. Source of these receptors: a man aged 40-75 years with stage II squamous cell lung carcinoma.

The J gene is TRBJ2-1, the V gene TRBV2; 9 nucleotides agree with TRBD2. The germline CDR1 and CDR2 sequences are SNHLY and FYNNEI. With 6 bases clipped from V and 6 bases from J, the junction kept 3 bases outside the gene matches. The CDR3 is 13 amino acids. The chain's CDR3 is CASRVGLANEQFF. The DNA for the CDR3 is TGTGCCAGCAGGGTGGGACTAGCCAATGAGCAGTTCTTC. The entire variable domain, with the rest obtained from reference TRBV2 and TRBJ2-1, is as follows: EPEVTQTPSHQVTQMGQEVILRCVPISNHLYFYWYRQILGQKVEFLVSFYNNEISEKSEIFDDQFSVERPDGSNFTLKIRSTKLEDSAMYFCASRVGLANEQFFGPGTRLTVL.

The chain links TRBV15 to TRBJ2-2, with TRBD2 identical over 15 bases. Germline values: CDR1 LNHNV, CDR2 YYDKDF (reference sequence). The CDR3 runs 18 residues. The V segment lost 4 bases and the J segment 4 bases; nucleotides outside the gene matches: 7. The DNA of the CDR3 is TGTGCCACCAGCAAAGGACTAGCGGGAGGGCTGGGCACCGGGGAGCTGTTTTTT. It codes for CATSKGLAGGLGTGELFF.

V is TRBV4-2 and J is TRBJ2-5; D may be TRBD1 or TRBD2 (5 bases each). The CDR3 sequence is 14 residues long. The V end lost 5 bases, the J end lost 5 bases, and 15 bases lay between the germline ends. Germline CDR1 is LGHNA and CDR2 is YNFKEQ. The CDR3 reads CASSFAGWGETQYF. Here the CDR3 DNA reads TGTGCCAGCAGCTTCGCTGGGTGGGGGGAGACCCAGTACTTC.

This clone has a single count. The chain combines TRBV14 with TRBJ1-2; D perhaps matches TRBD1 (5 bases). The CDR3 runs 18 residues. V was pared by 1 base and J by 5 bases, with 23 bases between. Germline loops: CDR1 SGHDN, CDR2 FVKESK. CDR3 sequence reads: CASSQVIREADTLYGYTF. Here the CDR3 DNA reads TGTGCCAGCAGCCAAGTAATAAGGGAGGCGGACACCTTATATGGCTACACCTTC.

The V and J genes are TRBV7-2 and TRBJ2-3, with TRBD1 matching 7 bases. V was pared by 5 bases and J by 1 base, with 6 bases of the junction left unmatched. CDR3 length: 15 amino acids. CDR1 is SGHTA, CDR2 FQGNSA, per germline. The CDR3 DNA sequence: TGTGCCAGCAGCATTCGAGGACAGGGCACAGATACGCAGTATTTT. As protein: CASSIRGQGTDTQYF.

CDR3 sequence: CASSLVGEQFF. The CDR3 DNA is TGTGCCAGCAGTTTAGTGGGTGAGCAGTTCTTC. The V call is TRBV28, the J call TRBJ2-1; D unresolved. There are 11 residues in the CDR3. CDR1 is MDHEN and CDR2 is SYDVKM in the germline V gene. Trimming stripped 2 bases from V and 9 bases from J, with 5 bases between.

The chain carries TRBV6-1 and TRBJ1-1; D remains ambiguous. Germline loops: CDR1 MNHNS, CDR2 SASEGT. V was pared by 7 bases and J by 0 bases, with 9 bases between. The CDR3 spans 13 residues. CDR3 sequence (DNA): TGTGCCAGCATCCGGTTCATGAACACTGAAGCTTTCTTT. Translated: CASIRFMNTEAFF.

The table lists this clone with a count of one. V gene TRBV5-1 combines with J gene TRBJ2-2, with D hard to call. The CDR3 is 16 amino acids. The V gene lost 4 bases and the J gene lost 2 bases, with 15 bases spanning the gap. CDR1 SGHRS and CDR2 YFSETQ come from the germline V gene. The CDR3 loop reads CASSRLGGANTGELFF. The CDR3 DNA sequence: TGCGCCAGCAGCAGGCTTGGCGGAGCCAACACCGGGGAGCTGTTTTTT.

CDR3 sequence (DNA): TGTGCCAGCAGCTTAGACTCCCGAGGCGAAAAACTGTTTTTT. The encoded protein is CASSLDSRGEKLFF. The chain carries TRBV7-2 and TRBJ1-4; D not certain. The germline CDR1 and CDR2 sequences are SGHTA and FQGNSA. V lost 1 base to trimming and J lost 8 bases, with 11 bases between them. The CDR3 runs to 14 residues.

The J gene is TRBJ1-1, the V gene TRBV6-6; D is perhaps TRBD1 (6 bases). The CDR3 runs 14 residues. With 5 bases removed from V and 1 base from J, the gap between germline ends came to 11 bases. The germline CDR1 and CDR2 sequences are MNHNY and SVGAGI (reference sequence). The CDR3 loop is CASSKRGGNTEAFF. The CDR3 bases are TGTGCCAGCAGTAAAAGGGGGGGGAACACTGAAGCTTTCTTT.

This clone showed up just a few times. The genes are TRBV7-9 and TRBJ2-7; D gene unclear. V dropped 5 bases and J dropped 5 bases, with 19 bases sitting between them. The CDR3 length is 15 residues. The germline V gene encodes CDR1 SEHNR and CDR2 FQNEAQ (reference sequence). The CDR3, as DNA: TGTGCCAGCAGCCCATATATCTCAGGTGTCCACGAGCAGTACTTC. Translated, it gives CASSPYISGVHEQYF.